This passage covers 22 T cell receptor beta chains from one sample sequenced in a study of T cell responses to AZD1222 COVID-19 vaccine. Produced via immunoSEQ multiplex PCR; TCRdb's table is partial and in-frame only. The sample shows over 150,000 clones, under 95% of them seen only once. The sequences come from peripheral blood, collected on day 0 of MenACWY control vaccination. The receptor source for this set is an adult in good health.

This chain connects TRBV5-1 to TRBJ2-3; 10 bases are shared with TRBD1. The CDR3 has 15 residues. Per germline, CDR1 SGHRS and CDR2 YFSETQ. Trimming at V came to 4 bases and at J to 6 bases, leaving 8 bases not matched to a gene. CDR3 sequence (DNA): TGCGCCAGCAGCCTCGGACAGGGGGAAGGGGATACGCAGTATTTT. Its translation: CASSLGQGEGDTQYF.

The V gene is TRBV5-6, the J gene TRBJ2-3; 11 bases map to TRBD2. The CDR3 is 17 residues long. Trimming took 0 bases from V and 3 from J; bases not matched to a gene: 6. The germline V gene encodes CDR1 SGHDT and CDR2 YYEEEE. CDR3 DNA sequence: TGTGCCAGCAGCTTGGTCATGGCTAGCGGGAGGACAGATACGCAGTATTTT. The encoded protein is CASSLVMASGRTDTQYF.

This chain uses TRBV19 with TRBJ2-3, with TRBD1 matching 8 bases. Trimming removed 3 bases from V and 9 bases from J; junction bases left unmatched: 8. CDR1 and CDR2 from the germline V gene are LNHDA and SQIVND (reference sequence). This CDR3 is 14 amino acids long. DNA for the CDR3: TGTGCCAGTAGTATCGGACAGGGCGCAGGAACGCAGTATTTT. Amino acid sequence: CASSIGQGAGTQYF.

V gene TRBV5-1 combines with J gene TRBJ1-3; weak D call: TRBD1 (5 bases). V dropped 3 bases and J dropped 4 bases, with 11 bases sitting between them. Germline CDR1 and CDR2: SGHRS and YFSETQ. The CDR3 runs 14 residues. The DNA for the CDR3 is TGCGCCAGCAGCTCCGAAGGGACGGGAAACACCATATATTTT. It codes for CASSSEGTGNTIYF. Supplemented by reference TRBV5-1 and TRBJ1-3, the full variable domain reads KAGVTQTPRYLIKTRGQQVTLSCSPISGHRSVSWYQQTPGQGLQFLFEYFSETQRNKGNFPGRFSGRQFSNSRSEMNVSTLELGDSALYLCASSSEGTGNTIYFGEGSWLTVV.

The chain joins TRBV27 to TRBJ1-4, with D maybe TRBD1 (5 bases). The CDR3 is 15 residues long. Germline V gene sequence: CDR1 MNHEY, CDR2 SMNVEV (reference sequence). V lost 4 bases to trimming and J lost 0 bases, with 9 bases between them. The CDR3 region is CASSSAGATNEKLFF. The CDR3 DNA sequence: TGTGCCAGCAGTTCCGCGGGGGCAACTAATGAAAAACTGTTTTTT.

This clone was seen just once. This chain joins TRBV11-2 and TRBJ1-4; D may be TRBD1 (5 bases). The germline gives CDR1 SGHAT, CDR2 FQNNGV. This CDR3 region has 16 residues. V lost 5 bases and J 5 bases, leaving 18 bases between the germline ends. The CDR3 coding sequence is TGTGCCAGCAGCACGGGAGGTGGGGCAGGGAATGAAAAACTGTTTTTT. As protein: CASSTGGGAGNEKLFF.

The chain joins TRBV7-9 to TRBJ2-7; 10 positions agree with TRBD2. The CDR3 spans 14 residues. V lost 5 bases, J lost 4 bases, and 5 bases stayed unmatched. CDR1 and CDR2 from the germline V gene are SEHNR and FQNEAQ (reference sequence). The CDR3 loop reads CASSPGLASYEQYF. DNA of the CDR3: TGTGCCAGCAGCCCGGGACTAGCGAGTTACGAGCAGTACTTC. Full variable domain (missing parts from reference TRBV7-9 and TRBJ2-7): DTGVSQNPRHKITKRGQNVTFRCDPISEHNRLYWYRQTLGQGPEFLTYFQNEAQLEKSRLLSDRFSAERPKGSFSTLEIQRTEQGDSAMYLCASSPGLASYEQYFGPGTRLTVT.

This clone was counted a few times. The chain links TRBV21-1 to TRBJ1-1. TRBV21-1 is designated a pseudogene. The length of the CDR3 is 19 residues. This CDR3 is CASSKGRGGRRGRNTEAFF. CDR3 DNA: TGTGCCAGCAGCAAAGGACGGGGAGGTCGCCGGGGGAGGAACACTGAAGCTTTCTTT.

The chain is built from TRBV6-5 and TRBJ1-1, with a tentative D call TRBD1 (6 bases). The CDR3 runs 15 residues. Germline CDR1 MNHEY, CDR2 SVGAGI. Trimming stripped 6 bases from V and 11 bases from J, with 25 bases between. CDR3 in DNA: TGTGCCAGCAGAGTCTCCCGAGACAGGCTCCGTGGGGCTTTCTTT. The encoded protein is CASRVSRDRLRGAFF.

The chain couples TRBV7-2 to TRBJ2-5; either TRBD1 or TRBD2 may fit D (5 bases each). The CDR3 has 13 amino acids. CDR1 and CDR2 from the germline V gene are SGHTA and FQGNSA. The germline V and J ends were trimmed by 6 bases and 6 bases, with 14 bases remaining between them. The DNA for the CDR3 is TGTGCCAGCAGGTCGGGGCAGGAGAAGACCCAGTACTTC. It translates to CASRSGQEKTQYF.

This clone was detected once. The chain couples TRBV10-3 to TRBJ1-5, with D possibly matching TRBD1 (6 bases). Trimming removed 3 bases at V and 0 bases at J, with 6 bases between. Germline values: CDR1 ENHRY, CDR2 SYGVKD. The CDR3 consists of 14 residues. The CDR3 region has the DNA TGTGCCATCAGTGAAGGGGGTAGCAATCAGCCCCAGCATTTT. It is translated as CAISEGGSNQPQHF.

This clone was counted a single time. The chain couples TRBV5-5 to TRBJ1-2; unclear D gene. CDR3 length: 14 residues. Trimming removed 0 bases at V and 6 bases at J, with 12 bases between. Germline V gene data show CDR1 as SGHKS and CDR2 as YYEKEE (reference sequence). CDR3 region: CASSLATIAHGYTF. CDR3 sequence (DNA): TGTGCCAGCAGCTTGGCCACAATTGCCCATGGCTACACCTTC.

Only one count was recorded for this clone. The rearrangement joins TRBV6-5 to TRBJ1-6; D gene unclear. CDR1 and CDR2 from the germline V gene are MNHEY and SVGAGI. CDR3 length equals 13 residues. V was shortened by 6 bases and J by 6 bases, with 9 bases between the two germline ends. This CDR3 reads CASRGQVNSPLHF. The CDR3, as DNA: TGTGCCAGCAGAGGGCAGGTTAATTCACCCCTCCACTTT.

The V call is TRBV6-1, the J call TRBJ1-2; D is unresolved. The germline V gene encodes CDR1 MNHNS and CDR2 SASEGT. Deletions cut 3 bases from V and 7 bases from J, with 3 bases between. The CDR3 extends over 10 amino acids. DNA for the CDR3: TGTGCCAGCAGTGACCGTGGCTACACCTTC. Its translation is CASSDRGYTF.

The DNA for the CDR3 is TGTGCCAGCAAGACCATACTAGCGGAGGGGGAGCAGTTCTTC. The encoded protein is CASKTILAEGEQFF. This sequence joins TRBV7-9 and TRBJ2-1, with TRBD2 matching over 8 bases. Trimming took 7 bases from V and 10 from J; bases not matched to a gene: 12. Per the germline V gene, CDR1 is SEHNR and CDR2 is FQNEAQ (reference sequence). The CDR3 is 14 residues long.

The chain carries TRBV11-2 and TRBJ2-7; no clear D. Per germline, CDR1 SGHAT and CDR2 FQNNGV. This CDR3 is 14 amino acids long. Trimming removed 2 bases from V and 7 bases from J, with 15 bases in between. The CDR3 DNA sequence: TGTGCCAGCAGCTTACGGCGGCCACCCCTTGAGCAGTACTTC. This translates into CASSLRRPPLEQYF.

The chain links TRBV7-6 to TRBJ2-3; TRBD2 is a possible D gene (6 bases). V shed 0 bases and J shed 4 bases, with 11 bases lying between them. The germline V gene encodes CDR1 SGHVS and CDR2 FNYEAQ. This CDR3 contains 15 residues. The CDR3 sequence is CASSLAVLAADTQYF. For the CDR3, the DNA is TGTGCCAGCAGCTTAGCGGTACTAGCAGCAGATACGCAGTATTTT.

This clone was seen only a few times. CDR3 in amino acids: CSASPPDRDTGELFF. In DNA, the CDR3 is TGCAGTGCTAGTCCCCCGGACAGGGACACCGGGGAGCTGTTTTTT. The chain recombines TRBV20-1 with TRBJ2-2; TRBD1 agrees at 8 bases. With 3 bases clipped from V and 3 bases from J, the junction kept 6 bases outside the gene matches. This CDR3 has 15 amino acids. CDR1 DFQATT and CDR2 SNEGSKA come from the germline V gene (reference sequence).

This sequence joins TRBV7-9 and TRBJ2-7; no firm D call. V was clipped by 1 base and J by 3 bases, with 10 bases between them. The germline V gene has CDR1 SEHNR and CDR2 FQNEAQ (reference sequence). CDR3 size: 14 residues. The CDR3 region has the DNA TGTGCCAGCAGCTTAGGGGCCGGCAACTACGAGCAGTACTTC. The encoded protein is CASSLGAGNYEQYF.

V is TRBV27 and J is TRBJ2-7; 8 bases line up with TRBD2. The germline gives CDR1 MNHEY, CDR2 SMNVEV (reference sequence). The CDR3 runs 16 residues. Germline trimming cut 5 bases from V and 3 bases from J; bases unmatched to any gene: 12. In DNA, the CDR3 is TGTGCCAGCAGTGGCCATCCGGGGGCGGGGGGCTACGAGCAGTACTTC. Its translation: CASSGHPGAGGYEQYF.

This clone has a single count. V gene TRBV6-5 combines with J gene TRBJ1-2; no firm D call. Germline CDR1 and CDR2: MNHEY and SVGAGI. The CDR3 sequence is 13 residues long. The V end lost 11 bases, the J end lost 4 bases, and 17 bases lay between the germline ends. In nucleotides, the CDR3 is TGTGCCGCAGCATCGTCGATCGGCTATGGCTACACCTTC. Its translation is CAAASSIGYGYTF.

V is TRBV7-8 and J is TRBJ1-2, with 7 positions matching TRBD1. The germline V gene has CDR1 SGHVS and CDR2 FQNEAQ. V lost 7 bases and J lost 2; bases outside the gene matches: 13. The CDR3 totals 16 residues. The CDR3 coding sequence is TGTGCCAGCACAACTATCCGGGGACAGAACAACTATGGCTACACCTTC. This encodes CASTTIRGQNNYGYTF.